These T cell receptor beta chains were read from a single sample in a study of OX40 agonist ivuxolimab in advanced cancers. TCRdb keeps only in-frame clones here, not all; method: immunoSEQ multiplex PCR. There are 78,000 or so clones in the sample; 92% occur only once, and 8.5% to 10% lies in the top ten. The sample consisted of CD4+ or CD8+ T cells sorted from blood, taken in a trial of the OX40 agonist ivuxolimab. The receptors originated from an adult with an advanced solid tumor such as melanoma, head and neck, liver or kidney cancer. Each CDR3 is given with its conserved first and last residue. D genes are given only for firm matches. Size is stated for part of the rows, as once, few or many counts, or as a class when the clone is expanded.

>TRBD1|TRBJ1-5|TRBV11-2|.
TGTGCCAGCAGCTTAGGGGGGACAGGGGCCACATGGGCCCAGCATTTT
CASSLGGTGATWAQHF
>.|TRBJ1-5|TRBV27|.
TGTGCTAGCAGTTTGTCAGGTCCGACAGGTGAAAATCAGCCCCAGCATTTT
CASSLSGPTGENQPQHF
>.|TRBJ1-1|TRBV2|.
TGTGCCAGCCATACAGGGCGACCTGAAGCTTTCTTT
CASHTGRPEAFF
>.|TRBJ2-5|TRBV7-9|.
TGTGCCAGCAGCCCGCGCCCCCCGTACCAAGAGACCCAGTACTTC
CASSPRPPYQETQYF
>TRBD2|TRBJ2-3|TRBV29-1|.
TGCAGCGTTGCGGGACTAGGAGACGCTACGCAGTATTTT
CSVAGLGDATQYF
>.|TRBJ1-2|TRBV5-6|few
TGTGCCAGCAGTCTGACTGGCACTAACTATGGCTACACCTTC
CASSLTGTNYGYTF
>TRBD1|TRBJ2-7|TRBV9|.
TGTGCCAGCAGCCCAGGGGGTTACGAGCAGTACTTC
CASSPGGYEQYF
>.|TRBJ1-3|TRBV9|.
TGTGCCAGCAGGGGCTCTGGAAACACCATATATTTT
CASRGSGNTIYF
>TRBD1|TRBJ2-3|TRBV7-8|.
TGTGCCAGCAGCTTACCGGGACAGGGAATTGCAGATACGCAGTATTTT
CASSLPGQGIADTQYF
>.|TRBJ2-1|TRBV10-3|.
TGTGCCATCAGTGATAGGGGGATCTCCTACAATGAGCAGTTCTTC
CAISDRGISYNEQFF
>TRBD2|TRBJ2-7|TRBV18|.
TGTGCCAGCTCATCGCGGGACTACTCCTACGAGCAGTACTTC
CASSSRDYSYEQYF
>.|TRBJ1-3|TRBV25-1|.
TGTGCCGCCGGGCTGGGAAACACCATATATTTT
CAAGLGNTIYF
>.|TRBJ1-1|TRBV19|.
TGTGCCAGTAGTATAGCGAGGCGGGCCCCCGGCGGGACTGAAGCTTTCTTT
CASSIARRAPGGTEAFF
>.|TRBJ2-1|TRBV5-1|.
TGCGCCAGCAGCCCCCCTTCGGGGTCTTACAATGAGCAGTTCTTC
CASSPPSGSYNEQFF
>TRBD1|TRBJ1-2|TRBV7-2|.
TGTGCCAGCAGATCCGACAGGGACTATGGCTACACCTTC
CASRSDRDYGYTF
>TRBD1|TRBJ2-5|TRBV2|once
TGTGCCAGTTGGGGACAGGGGGCTCTGGAGACCCAGTACTTC
CASWGQGALETQYF
>TRBD1|TRBJ1-6|TRBV27|.
TGTGCCAGCAGTTCCACGCCAGGGGGCCCCAGCTCCTATAATTCACCCCTCCACTTT
CASSSTPGGPSSYNSPLHF
>TRBD1|TRBJ2-7|TRBV15|once
TGTGCCACCAGCCGAGTCCCTCACAGGGGCCCTCGGTACGAGCAGTACTTC
CATSRVPHRGPRYEQYF
>.|TRBJ2-3|TRBV7-7|.
TGTGCCAGCAGCCTAGCCTTGGGGGGCACAGATACGCAGTATTTT
CASSLALGGTDTQYF
>TRBD1|TRBJ2-7|TRBV11-2|.
TGTGCCAGCAGCTTCGGAACAGGGGCCGAGCAGTACTTC
CASSFGTGAEQYF
>.|TRBJ2-1|TRBV5-6|.
TGTGCCAGCAGCTTCGACAGCTACAATGAGCAGTTCTTC
CASSFDSYNEQFF
>.|TRBJ1-6|TRBV4-1|once
TGCGCCAGCAGCCAAGATACGGGGTCACCAACCCTCCACTTT
CASSQDTGSPTLHF
>TRBD1|TRBJ1-1|TRBV27|.
TGTGCCAGCAGTTTGGGGCAGGGGGCGTTTAGGAACACTGAAGCTTTCTTT
CASSLGQGAFRNTEAFF
>TRBD1|TRBJ2-3|TRBV19|few
TGTGCCAGTAGTTTCTCCAGGGGGGATACGCAGTATTTT
CASSFSRGDTQYF
>TRBD2|TRBJ2-7|TRBV7-6|.
TGTGCCAGCAGCTGGACTAGCGTGAACGAGCAGTACTTC
CASSWTSVNEQYF
>TRBD1|TRBJ2-2|TRBV27|.
TGTGCCAGCAGTATCTACGGACAGGGTGGCACCGGGGAGCTGTTTTTT
CASSIYGQGGTGELFF
>.|TRBJ1-1|TRBV5-4|.
TGTGCCAGCAGCTTGCAGTCGTCATCCGGAGCTTTCTTT
CASSLQSSSGAFF
>TRBD1|TRBJ2-1|TRBV27|.
TGTGCCAGCAGTGTCCTACAGGGGGCGGGTGAGCAGTTCTTC
CASSVLQGAGEQFF
>.|TRBJ1-1|TRBV4-2|.
TGTGCCAGCAGCCAAGTTTTGGAGGGATTCACTGAAGCTTTCTTT
CASSQVLEGFTEAFF
>.|TRBJ2-7|TRBV9|.
TGTGCCAGCAGCGTAGGAGGGGGGGACGGATACGAGCAGTACTTC
CASSVGGGDGYEQYF
>.|TRBJ2-1|TRBV7-9|.
TGTGCCAGCAGCTTCCCCCCGGGGGGCCGGGGCCAAGGCGAGCAGTTCTTC
CASSFPPGGRGQGEQFF
>TRBD1|TRBJ1-1|TRBV10-3|once
TGTGCCATCAGTGGGGAGGGGGACAGGGTCACTGAAGCTTTCTTT
CAISGEGDRVTEAFF
>.|TRBJ2-1|TRBV7-3|.
TGTGCCAGCAGCCTAGATTTAGGGAGCTCCTACAATGAGCAGTTCTTC
CASSLDLGSSYNEQFF
>.|TRBJ2-1|TRBV19|few
TGTGCCAGTAGTAGCGCGTCCTACAATGAGCAGTTCTTC
CASSSASYNEQFF
>TRBD2|TRBJ2-1|TRBV13|.
TGTGCCAGCAGCTTTGGGCTAGCGGGGTACAATGAGCAGTTCTTC
CASSFGLAGYNEQFF
>.|TRBJ2-1|TRBV9|.
TGTGCCAGCAGCGTAAACGGTAAGGGAATGATTGCTGAGCAGTTCTTC
CASSVNGKGMIAEQFF
>TRBD1|TRBJ1-6|TRBV4-3|.
TGCGCCAGCAGCCAAGATGAGGGGACAGGGAATTCACCCCTCCACTTT
CASSQDEGTGNSPLHF
>.|TRBJ2-1|TRBV5-4|once
TGTGCCAGCAGCTCCTGGATGGGCGGGTACAATGAGCAGTTCTTC
CASSSWMGGYNEQFF
>.|TRBJ2-7|TRBV7-6|.
TGTGCCAGCAGCTCCGGAGCAGGGGTTGTCCACGAGCAGTACTTC
CASSSGAGVVHEQYF
>.|TRBJ2-7|TRBV7-9|.
TGTGCCAGCAGCTCCGGGGACTCCTACGAGCAGTACTTC
CASSSGDSYEQYF